This T cell receptor (beta chain) emerged from a study of beta chain features in type 1 diabetes. Expressed TCRB transcripts got sequenced, as all isolated RNA was reverse transcribed. Sequenced by immunoSEQ multiplex PCR; TCRdb stores in-frame clones only, minus some. This table holds under 500,000 clones, approximately 31% found once. This CDR3 comprises 13 residues. The germline gives CDR1 SGHTA, CDR2 FQGNSA. V dropped 2 bases and J dropped 7 bases, with 11 bases sitting between them. The specimen was naive CD4+ T cells from blood. The chain uses TRBV7-2 and TRBJ1-2, with D possibly being TRBD1 (5 bases). The TCR was taken from a man between 18 and 35 years old in good health. The CDR3 loop is CASSLTGQLGYTF. The CDR3 DNA follows: TGTGCCAGCAGCTTAACTGGACAACTTGGCTACACCTTC.